These T cell receptor beta chains were read from a single sample in a study of blood T cell repertoires in COVID-19. Using immunoSEQ multiplex PCR, the repertoire was profiled, and TCRdb retains in-frame clones only, with some absent. The table has about 59,000 clones, about 72% seen once. Sequencing input: peripheral blood. The source is an elderly man with acute or convalescent COVID-19. CDR3s include the opening cysteine and the closing phenylalanine or tryptophan. Fields, in order: D gene, J gene, clone size, CDR3 length, V gene, CDR3 DNA, CDR3 protein. The D gene is left open where the match is weak. Expanded clones get a size class; other rows say once, few or many, or leave the size out.

d_call: TRBD2
j_call: TRBJ2-2
clone_size: NA
cdr3_length: 17
v_call: TRBV9
cdr3_nt: TGTGCCAGCAGCGTAGCGGCGGGAGCGGCGAACACCGGGGAGCTGTTTTTT
cdr3_aa: CASSVAAGAANTGELFF

d_call: NA
j_call: TRBJ1-2
clone_size: NA
cdr3_length: 14
v_call: TRBV6-5
cdr3_nt: TGTGCCAGCAGCCGACTCCGGGACATCTATGGCTACACCTTC
cdr3_aa: CASSRLRDIYGYTF

d_call: NA
j_call: TRBJ1-5
clone_size: NA
cdr3_length: 14
v_call: TRBV3-1/TRBV3-2
cdr3_nt: TGTGCCAGCAGCCAGGGTTGGGGAGGTAAGCCCCAGCATTTT
cdr3_aa: CASSQGWGGKPQHF

d_call: TRBD2
j_call: TRBJ2-5
clone_size: NA
cdr3_length: 15
v_call: TRBV7-8
cdr3_nt: TGTGCCAGCCTCCGGGGAGCGGGGGGGCGAGAGACCCAGTACTTC
cdr3_aa: CASLRGAGGRETQYF

d_call: NA
j_call: TRBJ1-4
clone_size: NA
cdr3_length: 16
v_call: TRBV4-2
cdr3_nt: TGTGCCAGCAGCCTCCATAGGCGGGCAACTAATGAAAAACTGTTTTTT
cdr3_aa: CASSLHRRATNEKLFF

d_call: NA
j_call: TRBJ2-1
clone_size: few
cdr3_length: 17
v_call: TRBV9
cdr3_nt: TGTGCCAGCAGCGCAGATCCCCCGGGCCTTAGAGGGAATGAGCAGTTCTTC
cdr3_aa: CASSADPPGLRGNEQFF

d_call: NA
j_call: TRBJ2-1
clone_size: once
cdr3_length: 12
v_call: TRBV19
cdr3_nt: TGTGCCAGTAGTTTGTTGGCGGATGAGCAGTTCTTC
cdr3_aa: CASSLLADEQFF

d_call: NA
j_call: TRBJ1-5
clone_size: few
cdr3_length: 19
v_call: TRBV10-3
cdr3_nt: TGTGCCATCAGTGACCTACCCCGAGGCCTCCTGTTGCCCCATCAGCCCCAGCATTTT
cdr3_aa: CAISDLPRGLLLPHQPQHF

d_call: NA
j_call: TRBJ1-2
clone_size: NA
cdr3_length: 11
v_call: TRBV20-1
cdr3_nt: TGCAGTGCTAGACAAGCCTATGGCTACACCTTC
cdr3_aa: CSARQAYGYTF

d_call: NA
j_call: TRBJ2-7
clone_size: NA
cdr3_length: 16
v_call: TRBV28
cdr3_nt: TGTGCCAGCAGTTTATTGCTACGGGGAAGACCTTACGAGCAGTACTTC
cdr3_aa: CASSLLLRGRPYEQYF

d_call: NA
j_call: TRBJ1-3
clone_size: few
cdr3_length: 15
v_call: TRBV13
cdr3_nt: TGTGCCAGCAGCTTATACAGGGATCAGGGAAACACCATATATTTT
cdr3_aa: CASSLYRDQGNTIYF

d_call: NA
j_call: TRBJ1-2
clone_size: NA
cdr3_length: 12
v_call: TRBV6-6
cdr3_nt: TGTGCCAGCAGTGCTCAGGGCTATGGCTACACCTTC
cdr3_aa: CASSAQGYGYTF

d_call: NA
j_call: TRBJ1-2
clone_size: once
cdr3_length: 16
v_call: TRBV28
cdr3_nt: TGTGCCAGCAGTTTTGATCGGTCCCCCGGGGGCTATGGCTACACCTTC
cdr3_aa: CASSFDRSPGGYGYTF

d_call: TRBD1
j_call: TRBJ1-5
clone_size: NA
cdr3_length: 14
v_call: TRBV30
cdr3_nt: TGTGCCTGGATGGGACAGGGAGGAGGGCAGCCCCAGCATTTT
cdr3_aa: CAWMGQGGGQPQHF

d_call: TRBD1
j_call: TRBJ1-6
clone_size: NA
cdr3_length: 17
v_call: TRBV5-5
cdr3_nt: TGTGCCAGCAGCCAGCCGGGACAGGGAGGCCATAATTCACCCCTCCACTTT
cdr3_aa: CASSQPGQGGHNSPLHF

d_call: TRBD1
j_call: TRBJ1-6
clone_size: NA
cdr3_length: 15
v_call: TRBV11-2
cdr3_nt: TGTGCCAGCAGCTTAGGAACAGGGGGTCGCTCACCCCTCCACTTT
cdr3_aa: CASSLGTGGRSPLHF